This TCR beta chain was recorded in a study of cytomegalovirus exposure and HLA in healthy donors. This CDR3 is built from 13 residues. The germline CDR1 and CDR2 sequences are SGHDN and FVKESK. V was clipped by 6 bases and J by 1 base, with 8 bases between them. PCR involved 60 Vbeta and 13 Jbeta primers. The assay was immunoSEQ multiplex PCR, and TCRdb's table has in-frame clones only and misses some. The profile shows roughly 180,000 clones, approximately 88% of them singletons. The gene calls are TRBV14 and TRBJ2-3, with D maybe TRBD2 (6 bases). The clonotype comes from a man aged 25 to 45 in good health and CMV-seronegative. Material for sequencing was PBMCs. Here the CDR3 reads CASRRRGTDTQYF. CDR3 in DNA: TGTGCCAGCAGGAGGAGGGGCACAGATACGCAGTATTTT.